This T cell receptor (beta chain) was profiled in a study of T cells after yellow fever vaccination. Study overall: The SMART-Seq v4 Ultra Low Input method served to prepare the low-cell-number fractions.

Regarding the study as a whole: CD4 and CD8 compartments shared a small share of clonotypes.

The sample holds a few counts of this clonotype. The antigen is not known. The TCR cDNA carried a universal primer site and UMIs from 5'RACE template switching. Using its own MiXCR run on the 5' RACE reads, TCRdb lists one record per CDR3 protein. The sample lists around 600,000 distinct CDR3 sequences; 9% to 15% were seen once. Germline CDR1 DFQATT, CDR2 SNEGSKA (reference sequence). CDR3 length: 14 amino acids. The ends were cut back, 0 bases at V and 2 bases at J, with 7 bases in the middle. The chain links TRBV20-1 to TRBJ1-4; no reliable D call. This TCR was sampled from a man aged 25-45 years who received the YFV17D yellow fever vaccine. This specimen was PBMCs, taken on the day of the yellow fever booster vaccination. The CDR3 is CSARDAGTNEKLFF. The CDR3 DNA sequence: TGCAGTGCTAGAGATGCCGGGACTAATGAAAAACTGTTTTTT.